This T cell receptor (beta chain) was sequenced in a study of CD4 and CD8 cells across lung adenocarcinoma regions. The CDR3 loop spans 14 amino acids. V lost 4 bases to trimming and J lost 6 bases, with 11 bases between them. CDR1 and CDR2 from the germline V gene are KGHDR and SFDVKD. Localized lung adenocarcinoma, a non-small cell lung cancer, affected the donors. TCRdb re-called the PCR reads through MiXCR, storing one row per CDR3 protein. Among roughly 20,000 distinct CDR3 sequences listed, about 53% were seen once. This clonotype was observed a handful of times. The receptor's source is a female donor with lung adenocarcinoma. The CD4 and CD8 labels of this study may be unreliable. The chain links TRBV24-1 to TRBJ2-2; D call uncertain. The specimen sequenced was CD8+ T cells from the center of a lung tumor. CDR3 loop: CATSDPLEAGELFF. In DNA form, the CDR3 reads TGTGCCACCAGTGACCCATTAGAGGCCGGGGAGCTGTTTTTT.